The clone carrying this T cell receptor beta chain was seen a few times. The authors' processing: Amplification of reference gene primers provided the estimated nucleated cell counts. Measured with immunoSEQ multiplex PCR; TCRdb has only the in-frame clones, and not every one. V, J and clone size were drawn from that table, and D and trimming were deduced from the DNA. The sample lists around 250,000 clones, 75% to 90% seen once, with approximately 3% in the top ten. This sample was included in a study of blood T cell repertoires in COVID-19. Study overall: Donors in the United States, Italy and Spain gave samples during acute or convalescent COVID-19. From T cells, B-cell-depleted T cells, or PBMCs came the material, which was cDNA or gDNA.

Germline CDR1 reads SQVTM; CDR2 reads ANQGSEA. Trimming left V 1 base short and J 0 bases short, with 9 bases between. CDR3 length: 14 residues. Sequencing was done on a sample of peripheral blood. This TCR came from a woman aged 30 to 39 with active or convalescent COVID-19. The J gene is TRBJ1-1, the V gene TRBV29-1; D is unresolved. CDR3 nucleotides: TGCAGCGTTGAAGCGCGGGGTTTGAACACTGAAGCTTTCTTT. This encodes CSVEARGLNTEAFF.